This is a list of T cell receptor beta chains from one sample in a study of CD8 T cells in ankylosing spondylitis. TCRdb reanalysed the 5' RACE reads using MiXCR and keeps one entry per CDR3 protein. The profile shows some 240,000 distinct CDR3 sequences, approximately 7.4% of them singletons. The sample consisted of blood, either unsorted or a sorted T cell fraction (not recorded which). The receptors were sampled from a male donor with ankylosing spondylitis. The CDR3 runs from the conserved cysteine through the conserved F or W. A D gene is named only where the DNA matches it firmly. Not every row has a clone size; where given, it reads once, few, many or a size class.

DNA: TGTGCCAGCAGTTCTACATCCTTGGCCCAGTACTTC
CDR3: CASSSTSLAQYF
size: .
D: .
V: TRBV28
J: TRBJ2-7

DNA: TGTGCCAGCAGCGCCCAAAGGACATACAGGGGGCCCCTCATATTTGGGGCCAACGTCCTGACTTTC
CDR3: CASSAQRTYRGPLIFGANVLTF
size: .
D: TRBD1
V: TRBV3-1
J: TRBJ2-6

DNA: TGTGCCACCACAGCCGGGGACTCTGGGGCCAACGTCCTGACTTTC
CDR3: CATTAGDSGANVLTF
size: few
D: .
V: TRBV15
J: TRBJ2-6

DNA: TGCGCCAGCAGCCAAGATCGAGGTTTGGAGGGGCAGTACTTC
CDR3: CASSQDRGLEGQYF
size: many
D: .
V: TRBV4-3
J: TRBJ2-7

DNA: TGTGCCAGCAGCTTAGGGGGGCTGAGTGAAAAACTGTTTTTT
CDR3: CASSLGGLSEKLFF
size: many
D: .
V: TRBV7-9
J: TRBJ1-4

DNA: TGCAGCGTCGGAGGGACAGACCTCTCCTACGAGCAGTACTTC
CDR3: CSVGGTDLSYEQYF
size: many
D: .
V: TRBV29-1
J: TRBJ2-7

DNA: TGTGCCAGCAGTTCCTATGGACCGAGGTGGGGGCAGTTCTTC
CDR3: CASSSYGPRWGQFF
size: many
D: .
V: TRBV28
J: TRBJ2-1

DNA: TGTGCCATCAGGCGGTGGCTAGCGGGAAATCTGAGCGAGCAGTACTTC
CDR3: CAIRRWLAGNLSEQYF
size: .
D: TRBD2
V: TRBV10-3
J: TRBJ2-7

DNA: TGTGCCAGCACGTCGGGACAGGGGGATCAGCCCCAGCATTTT
CDR3: CASTSGQGDQPQHF
size: many
D: TRBD1
V: TRBV6-2/TRBV6-3
J: TRBJ1-5

DNA: TGTGCCAGCAGCTTGGGGCAGAGCAATCAGCCCCAGCATTTT
CDR3: CASSLGQSNQPQHF
size: many
D: .
V: TRBV7-9
J: TRBJ1-5

DNA: TGCGCCAGCAGTCATGGGACTTCCCGGAATGAGCAGTTCTTC
CDR3: CASSHGTSRNEQFF
size: .
D: .
V: TRBV23-1
J: TRBJ2-1

DNA: TGTGCCAGCAGTCCGCAACAGGGGGCAGGTTCACCCCTCCACTTT
CDR3: CASSPQQGAGSPLHF
size: many
D: TRBD1
V: TRBV27
J: TRBJ1-6

DNA: TGTGCCAGCAGCTTAAGGGCTAGCGGGAGGGGCTACAATGAGCAGTTCTTC
CDR3: CASSLRASGRGYNEQFF
size: once
D: TRBD2
V: TRBV11-3
J: TRBJ2-1

DNA: TGTGCCAGCAGCTTAGAGACCCAGTACTTC
CDR3: CASSLETQYF
size: many
D: .
V: TRBV7-9
J: TRBJ2-5

DNA: TGTGCCAGCAGTTACTTAGGGACTCTCGTCCCCTACAATGAGCAGTTCTTC
CDR3: CASSYLGTLVPYNEQFF
size: .
D: .
V: TRBV6-2/TRBV6-3
J: TRBJ2-1

DNA: TGTGCCAGCAGCGGTCCGGCAGGGCAGCCCCAGCATTTT
CDR3: CASSGPAGQPQHF
size: many
D: .
V: TRBV11-2
J: TRBJ1-5

DNA: TGTGCCAGCAGTTTGAGTTGGGAAGGGGTTCCGTACTTC
CDR3: CASSLSWEGVPYF
size: many
D: .
V: TRBV12-3/TRBV12-4
J: TRBJ2-7

DNA: TGTGCCAGCAGCTGGAGCGGGAGGGGGATGAGTGAGCAGTTCTTC
CDR3: CASSWSGRGMSEQFF
size: .
D: TRBD2
V: TRBV7-8
J: TRBJ2-1

DNA: TGTGCCAGCAGCTCCCGGACAGGGCCTTTCCCCGATACGCAGTATTTT
CDR3: CASSSRTGPFPDTQYF
size: many
D: TRBD1
V: TRBV14
J: TRBJ2-3

DNA: TGTGCCAGCAGCGGTCTGGGACTAGCGGGGGAGTTCGCCTACAATGAGCAGTTCTTC
CDR3: CASSGLGLAGEFAYNEQFF
size: .
D: TRBD2
V: TRBV11-1
J: TRBJ2-1

DNA: TGTGCCAGCAGTTTACAGGGAGGGGCTGGCACAGATACGCAGTATTTT
CDR3: CASSLQGGAGTDTQYF
size: .
D: TRBD2
V: TRBV28
J: TRBJ2-3

DNA: TGCAGTGCTTTTGAGCGGACAGGGAATGAGCAGTTCTTC
CDR3: CSAFERTGNEQFF
size: many
D: TRBD1
V: TRBV20-1
J: TRBJ2-1

DNA: TGCAGCGTTCCCCAGGGGGCTGAAGCTTTCTTT
CDR3: CSVPQGAEAFF
size: few
D: TRBD1
V: TRBV29-1
J: TRBJ1-1

DNA: TGTGCCAGCAGCTTTCAGGGAGCCGGCGGGACCCAGTACTTC
CDR3: CASSFQGAGGTQYF
size: many
D: .
V: TRBV13
J: TRBJ2-5

DNA: TGTGCCAGCAGCCAGGTTGGACGGACCTACGAGCAGTACTTC
CDR3: CASSQVGRTYEQYF
size: many
D: .
V: TRBV4-2
J: TRBJ2-7